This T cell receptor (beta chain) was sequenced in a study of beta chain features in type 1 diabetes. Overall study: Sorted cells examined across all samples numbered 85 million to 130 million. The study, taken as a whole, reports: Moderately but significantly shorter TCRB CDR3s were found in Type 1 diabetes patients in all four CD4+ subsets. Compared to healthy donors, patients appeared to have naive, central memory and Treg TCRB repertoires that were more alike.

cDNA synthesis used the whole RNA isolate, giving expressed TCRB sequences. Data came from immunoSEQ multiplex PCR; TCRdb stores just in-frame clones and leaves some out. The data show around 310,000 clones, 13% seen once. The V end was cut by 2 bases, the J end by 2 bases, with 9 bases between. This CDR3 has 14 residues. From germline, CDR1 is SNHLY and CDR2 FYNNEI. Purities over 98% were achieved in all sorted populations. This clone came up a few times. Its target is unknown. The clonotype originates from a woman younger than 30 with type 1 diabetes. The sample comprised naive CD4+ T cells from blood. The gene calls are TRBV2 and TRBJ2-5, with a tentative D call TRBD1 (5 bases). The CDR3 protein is CASSERAGQETQYF. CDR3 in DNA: TGTGCCAGCAGTGAACGGGCAGGGCAAGAGACCCAGTACTTC.